Below are 19 T cell receptor beta chains sequenced from a single sample in a study of blood T cell repertoires in COVID-19. Sequencing used immunoSEQ multiplex PCR; TCRdb keeps in-frame clones, though not all of them. This sample has roughly 200,000 clones; roughly 87% occur once, and the top ten carry more than 10%. The sample comprised peripheral blood. The receptors originated from a woman aged 18 to 35 who had recovered from COVID-19.

The rearrangement uses TRBV18 and TRBJ1-2; D perhaps matches TRBD1 (6 bases). With 3 bases removed from V and 8 bases from J, the gap between germline ends came to 19 bases. The CDR3 consists of 15 residues. The germline V gene has CDR1 KGHSH and CDR2 LQKENI. This CDR3 is CASSPDFNREVGYTF. CDR3 nucleotide sequence: TGTGCCAGCTCACCGGATTTTAACAGGGAAGTGGGCTACACCTTC.

The rearrangement links TRBV25-1 to TRBJ1-6; possibly TRBD1 for D (5 bases). Germline V gene data show CDR1 as MGHDK and CDR2 as SYGVNS. The V and J ends lost 7 bases and 12 bases respectively, with 16 bases between them. The CDR3 has 13 residues. The CDR3 coding sequence is TGTGCCAGCAATACAGGCCCAGAAGGACCCCTCCACTTT. Translation: CASNTGPEGPLHF.

The CDR3 bases are TGTGCCAGCAGCAGCGGGGCTAGAGGCTACGAGCAGTACTTC. This gives the protein CASSSGARGYEQYF. The chain carries TRBV27 and TRBJ2-7, with TRBD2 identical over 7 bases. V was clipped by 6 bases and J by 3 bases; unmatched bases: 8. CDR1 MNHEY and CDR2 SMNVEV come from the germline V gene (reference sequence). The CDR3 runs to 14 residues.

This sequence joins TRBV27 and TRBJ2-3, with 10 bases lining up with TRBD1. The CDR3 sequence is 16 residues long. Unmatched junction bases numbered 12, after V lost 6 bases and J lost 6 bases. The V gene's germline CDR1 is MNHEY and CDR2 SMNVEV (reference sequence). The CDR3 here is CASRLGAGTGVDTQYF. In DNA form, the CDR3 reads TGTGCCAGCAGGTTAGGAGCGGGGACAGGGGTCGATACGCAGTATTTT.

V gene TRBV5-3 combines with J gene TRBJ1-3; 10 positions match TRBD1. TRBV5-3 is recorded as an ORF, its role being uncertain. V shed 4 bases, J shed 4 bases, and the junction held 8 bases outside the gene matches. The CDR3 has 16 amino acids. In nucleotides, the CDR3 is TGTGCCAGAAGCCGGGGACAGGGGCGTCTGGGAAACACCATATATTTT. Protein product: CARSRGQGRLGNTIYF.

The chain has TRBV6-5 and TRBJ2-7, with unresolved D. CDR3 size: 11 residues. Between the trimmed V and J ends, which lost 6 bases and 7 bases, there was a span of 10 bases. Germline V gene data show CDR1 as MNHEY and CDR2 as SVGAGI. The CDR3 DNA reads as TGTGCCAGCAGCTCCGGGTGGGAGCAGTACTTC. This translates into CASSSGWEQYF.

The rearrangement joins TRBV10-3 to TRBJ1-2; 9 bases map to TRBD1. From germline, CDR1 is ENHRY and CDR2 SYGVKD. The CDR3 has 18 residues. J gave up 1 base and V 6 bases, and 15 bases lay outside the gene matches. DNA for the CDR3: TGTGCCATCAGCCTGCCCCAGCCCGGGGACAGGGTTAACTATGGCTACACCTTC. This encodes CAISLPQPGDRVNYGYTF.

This clone was recorded only once. The chain combines TRBV3-1 (or the pseudogene TRBV3-2) with TRBJ2-5; D unclear. Germline loops: CDR1 LGHDT, CDR2 YNNKEL (reference sequence). The CDR3 spans 14 residues. With 1 base removed from V and 7 bases from J, the gap between germline ends came to 13 bases. Here the CDR3 DNA reads TGTGCCAGCAGCCAAGTTAGAGTCCCGCGGACCCAGTACTTC. It translates to CASSQVRVPRTQYF.

V usage is TRBV19 and J usage is TRBJ2-5; 10 nucleotides align to TRBD2. CDR3 length: 17 amino acids. Germline lookup yields CDR1 LNHDA and CDR2 SQIVND (reference sequence). V lost 5 bases to trimming and J lost 2 bases; unmatched junction nucleotides: 11. The CDR3: CASSLSISGRRQETQYF. The CDR3 region has the DNA TGTGCCAGTAGTTTGTCGATTAGCGGGAGGCGACAAGAGACCCAGTACTTC.

The chain has TRBV19 and TRBJ1-6; possibly TRBD1 for D (6 bases). The germline gives CDR1 LNHDA, CDR2 SQIVND (reference sequence). The CDR3 is made up of 15 amino acids. Trimming stripped 3 bases from V and 14 bases from J, with 20 bases between. CDR3 coding DNA: TGTGCCAGTAGTATCTTGTACGGGACAAATAAGTCCCTCCACTTT. Protein sequence: CASSILYGTNKSLHF. The full variable domain, its missing parts supplied by reference TRBV19 and TRBJ1-6, is DGGITQSPKYLFRKEGQNVTLSCEQNLNHDAMYWYRQDPGQGLRLIYYSQIVNDFQKGDIAEGYSVSREKKESFPLTVTSAQKNPTAFYLCASSILYGTNKSLHFGNGTRLTVT.

The V call is TRBV30, the J call TRBJ2-1; 7 bases line up with TRBD1. Germline trimming cut 3 bases from V and 7 bases from J; bases unmatched to any gene: 15. Germline V gene sequence: CDR1 GTSNPN, CDR2 SVGIG (reference sequence). The CDR3 length is 16 residues. CDR3 DNA sequence: TGTGCCTGGAGCACGTCCGAGACAGGGACCGAAAATGAGCAGTTCTTC. Encoded protein: CAWSTSETGTENEQFF.

The CDR3 reads CSVEGGEGQGASADLNEQYF. The CDR3 nucleotides are TGCAGCGTTGAAGGAGGAGAGGGTCAGGGGGCCTCGGCGGATTTAAACGAGCAGTACTTC. The J gene is TRBJ2-7, the V gene TRBV29-1; 8 bases match TRBD1. The CDR3 contains 20 residues. The V gene's germline CDR1 is SQVTM and CDR2 ANQGSEA. V was clipped by 1 base and J by 5 bases; unmatched bases: 25.

This clone was counted a single time. The chain joins TRBV7-3 to TRBJ2-1; 10 bases align to TRBD2. CDR1 SGHTA and CDR2 FQGTGA come from the germline V gene. The CDR3 has 19 residues. V trimming: 0 bases; J trimming: 5 bases; junction bases outside the gene matches: 13. CDR3 in DNA: TGTGCCAGCAGCTTAACAATGGGAGCGGGAGGGCCTTTTGACAATGAGCAGTTCTTC. As protein: CASSLTMGAGGPFDNEQFF.

V is TRBV28 and J is TRBJ1-5; D not certain. V was cut by 5 bases and J by 4 bases, with 15 bases left in between. The CDR3 loop spans 15 amino acids. Germline assignment: CDR1 MDHEN and CDR2 SYDVKM. The CDR3 DNA follows: TGTGCCAGCAGTCTCCTACGTGGAGGGAATCAGCCCCAGCATTTT. This codes for CASSLLRGGNQPQHF.

The CDR3 region is CASSANTGQNTEAFF. CDR3 coding DNA: TGTGCCAGCTCAGCTAATACAGGGCAGAACACTGAAGCTTTCTTT. This chain joins TRBV18 and TRBJ1-1; the D gene is possibly TRBD1 (6 bases). CDR1 is KGHSH and CDR2 is LQKENI in the germline V gene. Trimming stripped 5 bases from V and 1 base from J, with 14 bases between. CDR3 size: 15 residues.

This chain joins TRBV2 and TRBJ2-1; 8 nucleotides agree with TRBD2. Germline V gene data show CDR1 as SNHLY and CDR2 as FYNNEI. CDR3 length equals 15 residues. Trimming took 3 bases from V and 7 from J; bases not matched to a gene: 8. In DNA, the CDR3 is TGTGCCAGCAGTGAGGTGACGGGAGGGCTGAATGAGCAGTTCTTC. This sequence encodes CASSEVTGGLNEQFF.

This chain connects TRBV14 to TRBJ1-2; 12 nucleotides match TRBD1. From germline, CDR1 is SGHDN and CDR2 FVKESK. V gave up 6 bases and J gave up 1 base; unmatched junction bases: 9. The CDR3 extends over 17 amino acids. DNA of the CDR3: TGTGCCAGCAGGAAAAGCGGGACAGGGGGCATTAACTATGGCTACACCTTC. Its protein product is CASRKSGTGGINYGYTF.

The rearrangement joins TRBV7-3 to TRBJ2-1; 13 positions agree with TRBD2. The J segment lost 9 bases and the V segment lost 5 bases, leaving 13 bases of the junction unmatched. Germline CDR1 reads SGHTA; CDR2 reads FQGTGA. The CDR3 contains 17 residues. DNA for the CDR3: TGTGCCAGCAGCACCGGGACTAGCGGGAAAGTAGGAAGTGAGCAGTTCTTC. Its protein product is CASSTGTSGKVGSEQFF.

The genes are TRBV30 and TRBJ1-2; maybe TRBD1 (5 bases). V was trimmed by 4 bases and J by 7 bases, leaving 13 bases between them. The CDR3 is made up of 12 amino acids. Germline-derived CDR1 and CDR2 are GTSNPN and SVGIG (reference sequence). CDR3 protein: CAWKGGVGGYTF. CDR3 coding DNA: TGTGCCTGGAAGGGAGGGGTTGGTGGCTACACCTTC.